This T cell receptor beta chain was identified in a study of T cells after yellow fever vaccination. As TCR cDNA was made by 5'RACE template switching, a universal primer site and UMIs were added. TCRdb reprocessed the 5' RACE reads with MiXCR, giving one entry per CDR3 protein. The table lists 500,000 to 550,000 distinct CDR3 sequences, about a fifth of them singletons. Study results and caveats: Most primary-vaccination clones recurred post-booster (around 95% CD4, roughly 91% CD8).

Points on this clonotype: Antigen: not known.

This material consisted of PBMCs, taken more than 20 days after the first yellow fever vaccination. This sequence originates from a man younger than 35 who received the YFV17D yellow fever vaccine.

The CDR3 DNA sequence: TGTGCCAGCAGTGTCCGGGAGGCCCAAGAGACCCAGTACTTC. This sequence encodes CASSVREAQETQYF. The chain carries TRBV28 and TRBJ2-5, with 7 bases lining up with TRBD2. The CDR3 has 14 amino acids. Germline V gene sequence: CDR1 MDHEN, CDR2 SYDVKM. V lost 5 bases to trimming and J lost 1 base; unmatched junction nucleotides: 4.